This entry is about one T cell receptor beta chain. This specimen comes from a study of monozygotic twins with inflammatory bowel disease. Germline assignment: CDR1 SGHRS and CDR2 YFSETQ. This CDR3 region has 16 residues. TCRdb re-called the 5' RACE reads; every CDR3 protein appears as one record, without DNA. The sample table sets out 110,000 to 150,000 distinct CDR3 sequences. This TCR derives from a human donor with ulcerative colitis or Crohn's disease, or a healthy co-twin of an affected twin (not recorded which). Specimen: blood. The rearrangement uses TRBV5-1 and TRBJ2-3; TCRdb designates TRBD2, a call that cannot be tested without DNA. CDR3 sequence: CASSFGRGTSGDTQYF.